One sample yielded the 5 T cell receptor beta chains listed below, sequenced in a study of long-term antiretroviral therapy in people with HIV. It was version v3.0 of the immunoSEQ assay that was run at survey level. Libraries were prepared by immunoSEQ multiplex PCR; TCRdb keeps only in-frame clonotypes and omits some of them. Seen here are about 19,000 clones, less than 85% observed once, and the top ten hold around 10%. The source was unsorted PBMCs, collected 0.2 years after starting antiretroviral therapy. These receptors all stem from a woman in her thirties or forties with HIV.

The V call is TRBV27, the J call TRBJ1-1; a possible D gene is TRBD1 (6 bases). The CDR3 has 12 residues. Deletions cut 5 bases from V and 5 bases from J, with 9 bases between. The germline V gene encodes CDR1 MNHEY and CDR2 SMNVEV (reference sequence). For the CDR3, the DNA is TGTGCCAGCAGTGAACAGGGAACTGAAGCTTTCTTT. Translated: CASSEQGTEAFF.

The chain is built from TRBV6-1 and TRBJ2-7; 8 bases match TRBD1. The germline gives CDR1 MNHNS, CDR2 SASEGT. The ends lost 6 bases at V and 2 bases at J; junction bases unmatched: 3. The CDR3 contains 13 residues. The CDR3 sequence is CASSPTGAYEQYF. The CDR3 coding sequence is TGTGCCAGCAGCCCGACAGGGGCCTACGAGCAGTACTTC.

Only a few counts were recorded for this clone. CDR3 protein: CASSTDSKNTGELFF. The DNA of the CDR3 is TGCGCCAGCAGTACAGATTCTAAGAACACCGGGGAGCTGTTTTTT. The rearrangement uses TRBV10-1 and TRBJ2-2; no clear D. Germline assignment: CDR1 WNHNN and CDR2 SYGVQD (reference sequence). Trimming pared 5 bases from V and 1 base from J, leaving 11 bases between. The CDR3 totals 15 residues.

V is TRBV6-5 and J is TRBJ1-3, with 8 bases fitting TRBD1. The germline CDR1 and CDR2 sequences are MNHEY and SVGAGI. This CDR3 spans 14 amino acids. V was clipped by 0 bases and J by 6 bases; unmatched bases: 1. CDR3 nucleotide sequence: TGTGCCAGCAGTTACTCGACAGGGGAAAACACCATATATTTT. This sequence encodes CASSYSTGENTIYF.

This clone was seen a handful of times. The rearrangement uses TRBV6-1 and TRBJ2-2; 8 bases agree with TRBD1. J gave up 8 bases and V 4 bases, and 9 bases lay outside the gene matches. Per germline, CDR1 MNHNS and CDR2 SASEGT. This CDR3 is built from 15 residues. CDR3 residues: CASSVLTGDRGELFF. In DNA form, the CDR3 reads TGTGCCAGCAGTGTTCTGACAGGGGATAGGGGGGAGCTGTTTTTT.